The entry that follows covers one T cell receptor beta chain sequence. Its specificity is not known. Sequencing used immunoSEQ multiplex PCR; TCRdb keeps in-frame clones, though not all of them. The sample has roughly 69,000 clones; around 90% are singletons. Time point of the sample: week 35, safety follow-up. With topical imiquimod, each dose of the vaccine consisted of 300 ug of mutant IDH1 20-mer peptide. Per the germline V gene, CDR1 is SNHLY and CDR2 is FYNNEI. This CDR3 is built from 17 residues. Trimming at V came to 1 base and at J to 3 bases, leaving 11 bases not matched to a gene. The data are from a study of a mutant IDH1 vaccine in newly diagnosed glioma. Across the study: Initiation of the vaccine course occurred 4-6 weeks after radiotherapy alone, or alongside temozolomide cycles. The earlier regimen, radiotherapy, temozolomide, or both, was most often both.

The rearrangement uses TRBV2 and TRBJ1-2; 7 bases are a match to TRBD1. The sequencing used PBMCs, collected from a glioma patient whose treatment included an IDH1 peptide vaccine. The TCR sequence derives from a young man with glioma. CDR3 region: CASSEGNGQALDYGYTF. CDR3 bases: TGTGCCAGCAGTGAAGGGAACGGACAGGCCTTGGACTATGGCTACACCTTC.